Shown below are 26 T cell receptor beta chains from a single sample sequenced in a study of blood T cell repertoires in COVID-19. The assay was immunoSEQ multiplex PCR, and TCRdb's table has in-frame clones only and misses some. The sample carries 70,000 to 85,000 clones, about 80% recorded once. The sample was peripheral blood. Source of these receptors: a man older than 75 with acute or convalescent COVID-19.

The chain is built from TRBV6-5 and TRBJ2-2; no clear D. V was cut by 2 bases and J by 3 bases, with 7 bases left in between. The CDR3 contains 14 residues. The germline V gene encodes CDR1 MNHEY and CDR2 SVGAGI. Written as DNA, the CDR3 is TGTGCCAGCAGTTACCGAGATGACACCGGGGAGCTGTTTTTT. This encodes CASSYRDDTGELFF.

The J gene is TRBJ1-6, the V gene TRBV5-1; D unclear. The V gene lost 8 bases and the J gene lost 8 bases, with 17 bases spanning the gap. The length of the CDR3 is 14 residues. The germline V gene has CDR1 SGHRS and CDR2 YFSETQ. CDR3 amino acids: CASSAGASDSPLHF. CDR3 sequence (DNA): TGCGCCAGTTCCGCGGGTGCCTCAGATTCACCCCTCCACTTT.

The rearrangement joins TRBV7-9 to TRBJ2-5; TRBD1 matches at 12 bases. Per the germline V gene, CDR1 is SEHNR and CDR2 is FQNEAQ (reference sequence). Unmatched junction bases numbered 5, after V lost 4 bases and J lost 2 bases. The CDR3 consists of 16 residues. CDR3 protein: CASSSPGQGAQETQYF. The CDR3 nucleotides are TGTGCCAGCAGCTCCCCGGGACAGGGGGCTCAAGAGACCCAGTACTTC.

The J gene is TRBJ1-4, the V gene TRBV5-1; D is possibly TRBD1 (5 bases). Germline V gives CDR1 SGHRS, CDR2 YFSETQ. The CDR3 is 16 residues long. V lost 3 bases and J 8 bases, leaving 20 bases between the germline ends. In nucleotides, the CDR3 is TGCGCCAGCAGCTCTTATGCCGACGCGGGGGAGGAAAAACTGTTTTTT. Its translation is CASSSYADAGEEKLFF.

The chain recombines TRBV29-1 with TRBJ2-7; TRBD1 aligns across 10 bases. This CDR3 comprises 14 residues. J was trimmed by 4 bases and V by 3 bases; bases with no gene match: 6. Germline V gene data show CDR1 as SQVTM and CDR2 as ANQGSEA. CDR3 bases: TGCAGCGTTGAGCTGGGACAGGGGCTATACGAGCAGTACTTC. Translation gives CSVELGQGLYEQYF.

This chain uses TRBV6-1 with TRBJ1-2; D gene unclear. Trimming stripped 1 base from V and 0 bases from J, with 9 bases between. Germline lookup yields CDR1 MNHNS and CDR2 SASEGT. This CDR3 comprises 15 residues. In DNA form, the CDR3 reads TGTGCCAGCAGTGAAGGCAGGATAGCTAACTATGGCTACACCTTC. It is translated as CASSEGRIANYGYTF.

The V gene is TRBV6-5, the J gene TRBJ2-1; 7 nucleotides agree with TRBD1. The germline V gene encodes CDR1 MNHEY and CDR2 SVGAGI. V shed 4 bases, J shed 5 bases, and the junction held 5 bases outside the gene matches. The CDR3 sequence is 14 residues long. CDR3 amino acids: CASSSGQFDNEQFF. CDR3 sequence (DNA): TGTGCCAGCAGTTCGGGACAGTTCGACAATGAGCAGTTCTTC.

The chain combines TRBV2 with TRBJ1-1; D is unresolved. Germline CDR1 reads SNHLY; CDR2 reads FYNNEI. The CDR3 has 12 residues. V was trimmed by 8 bases and J by 5 bases, leaving 12 bases between them. As DNA, the CDR3 is TGTGCCAGCGGAGTAGCGTGGACTGAAGCTTTCTTT. It specifies CASGVAWTEAFF.

The chain has TRBV19 and TRBJ1-5; 10 positions agree with TRBD1. This CDR3 region has 14 residues. After removal of 6 bases from V and 4 bases from J, the junction contained 3 bases not matched to a gene. Per germline, CDR1 LNHDA and CDR2 SQIVND (reference sequence). CDR3 sequence (DNA): TGTGCCAGTAGGACAGGGGGCGCGAATCAGCCCCAGCATTTT. Its translation: CASRTGGANQPQHF.

The chain uses TRBV2 and TRBJ1-6; D remains ambiguous. Germline CDR1 reads SNHLY; CDR2 reads FYNNEI. With 5 bases removed from V and 4 bases from J, the gap between germline ends came to 3 bases. This CDR3 region has 12 residues. CDR3 sequence: CASSPYNSPLHF. The CDR3 bases are TGTGCCAGCAGTCCGTATAATTCACCCCTCCACTTT.

Written as DNA, the CDR3 is TGTGCCAGCAGCTTGCCTGACATTACTGAAGCTTTCTTT. It yields the protein CASSLPDITEAFF. V usage is TRBV5-6 and J usage is TRBJ1-1; D call uncertain. The CDR3 is 13 amino acids. Per the germline V gene, CDR1 is SGHDT and CDR2 is YYEEEE. V lost 1 base and J 5 bases, leaving 9 bases between the germline ends.

This chain links TRBV6-4 with TRBJ2-3; 13 nucleotides match TRBD2. This CDR3 contains 14 residues. The V gene's germline CDR1 is MRHNA and CDR2 SNTAGT. With 6 bases clipped from V and 4 bases from J, the junction kept 1 base outside the gene matches. The CDR3 bases are TGTGCCAGCAGCACTAGCGGGGGGGCAGATACGCAGTATTTT. It specifies CASSTSGGADTQYF.

This sequence joins TRBV25-1 and TRBJ1-2, with 9 bases that match TRBD1. Germline V gene data show CDR1 as MGHDK and CDR2 as SYGVNS. The V segment lost 6 bases and the J segment 3 bases; nucleotides outside the gene matches: 2. CDR3 length equals 13 residues. DNA of the CDR3: TGTGCCAGCAGACAGGGGGCGGACTATGGCTACACCTTC. Protein: CASRQGADYGYTF.

The chain joins TRBV24-1 to TRBJ1-5; the D is unclear. Trimming shortened V by 1 base and J by 3 bases, and 9 bases separated the two germline ends. The CDR3 is 15 residues long. Germline loops: CDR1 KGHDR, CDR2 SFDVKD. CDR3 coding DNA: TGTGCCACCAGTGATTTCTGTCGAGACAATCAGCCCCAGCATTTT. Protein sequence: CATSDFCRDNQPQHF.

This clone was observed once. The chain is built from TRBV6-6 and TRBJ2-2; the D gene is possibly TRBD1 (5 bases). Trimming stripped 0 bases from V and 0 bases from J, with 8 bases between. The germline CDR1 and CDR2 sequences are MNHNY and SVGAGI (reference sequence). The CDR3 spans 16 residues. CDR3 protein: CASSYSRATNTGELFF. The CDR3, as DNA: TGTGCCAGCAGTTACTCCAGGGCAACGAACACCGGGGAGCTGTTTTTT.

V and J are TRBV2 and TRBJ1-1, with a weak D call TRBD1 (5 bases). This CDR3 is 13 amino acids long. In germline, CDR1 is SNHLY, CDR2 FYNNEI. Deletions cut 7 bases from V and 2 bases from J, with 11 bases between. CDR3 DNA: TGTGCCAGCAAAAGTCAGGGAAACACTGAAGCTTTCTTT. This sequence encodes CASKSQGNTEAFF.

V usage is TRBV30 and J usage is TRBJ1-1, with D maybe TRBD1 (6 bases). Per germline, CDR1 GTSNPN and CDR2 SVGIG (reference sequence). V shed 2 bases and J shed 3 bases, with 16 bases lying between them. The CDR3 has 15 amino acids. CDR3 region: CAWSNQGWLDTEAFF. The CDR3 bases are TGTGCCTGGAGTAACCAGGGGTGGTTAGACACTGAAGCTTTCTTT.

The J gene is TRBJ2-1, the V gene TRBV11-3; TRBD2 might be the D (5 bases). Germline values: CDR1 SGHNT, CDR2 YENEEA. CDR3 length: 13 amino acids. The germline V and J ends were trimmed by 5 bases and 10 bases, with 15 bases remaining between them. CDR3 nucleotides: TGTGCCAGCAGCCCTCTCGCTAGCAGGGAGCAGTTCTTC. It translates to CASSPLASREQFF.

This clone has at least ten counts. The chain links TRBV29-1 to TRBJ1-1, with D possibly being TRBD1 (5 bases). CDR1 is SQVTM, CDR2 ANQGSEA, per germline. Trimming removed 5 bases at V and 3 bases at J, with 7 bases between. The CDR3 is 11 residues long. Here the CDR3 reads CSVKGHTEAFF. In DNA, the CDR3 is TGCAGCGTTAAGGGGCACACTGAAGCTTTCTTT.

J is TRBJ2-7 and V is TRBV24-1; D is perhaps TRBD2 (6 bases). The germline V gene encodes CDR1 KGHDR and CDR2 SFDVKD. The V and J ends lost 1 base and 4 bases respectively, with 19 bases between them. The CDR3 totals 17 residues. As DNA, the CDR3 is TGTGCCACCAGTGATTTAAGCGGGCCCACACCCAATTACGAGCAGTACTTC. Amino acid sequence: CATSDLSGPTPNYEQYF.

The chain couples TRBV2 to TRBJ2-2; 9 bases line up with TRBD2. The V segment lost 6 bases and the J segment 4 bases; nucleotides outside the gene matches: 6. The CDR3 is 15 residues long. Looked up from germline, CDR1 is SNHLY and CDR2 is FYNNEI. The CDR3 protein is CASRQTSGVTGELFF. DNA for the CDR3: TGTGCCAGCAGGCAGACTAGCGGAGTCACCGGGGAGCTGTTTTTT. Combining the CDR3 with reference TRBV2 and TRBJ2-2 gives the whole variable domain EPEVTQTPSHQVTQMGQEVILRCVPISNHLYFYWYRQILGQKVEFLVSFYNNEISEKSEIFDDQFSVERPDGSNFTLKIRSTKLEDSAMYFCASRQTSGVTGELFFGEGSRLTVL.

The chain is built from TRBV7-6 and TRBJ1-6; D unresolved. The CDR3 has 15 amino acids. V was clipped by 5 bases and J by 3 bases, with 11 bases between them. Germline assignment: CDR1 SGHVS and CDR2 FNYEAQ. CDR3 sequence: CASSATPGYNSPLHF. The CDR3 bases are TGTGCCAGCAGCGCGACACCCGGCTATAATTCACCCCTCCACTTT.

The chain uses TRBV3-1 (or the pseudogene TRBV3-2) and TRBJ2-1; D possibly corresponds to TRBD2 (6 bases). This CDR3 comprises 15 residues. V lost 5 bases and J 1 base, leaving 12 bases between the germline ends. Germline V gene sequence: CDR1 LGHDT, CDR2 YNNKEL (reference sequence). The DNA for the CDR3 is TGTGCCAGCAGCAGGAGGGATAAATCCTACAATGAGCAGTTCTTC. Amino acids: CASSRRDKSYNEQFF.

The V and J genes are TRBV12-3 or TRBV12-4 and TRBJ1-2; D gene ambiguous. CDR3 length: 13 amino acids. V lost 3 bases and J 4 bases, leaving 9 bases between the germline ends. The CDR3 loop reads CASSFMRIYGYTF. The CDR3 nucleotides are TGTGCCAGCAGTTTTATGAGGATCTATGGCTACACCTTC.

V usage is TRBV30 and J usage is TRBJ2-7; TRBD1 matches 10 bases. V was pared by 4 bases and J by 2 bases, with 2 bases of the junction left unmatched. CDR3 length: 13 residues. Germline V gives CDR1 GTSNPN, CDR2 SVGIG (reference sequence). CDR3 DNA: TGTGCCTGGAACGGACAGGGGGCCTACGAGCAGTACTTC. Amino acids: CAWNGQGAYEQYF.

The chain couples TRBV18 to TRBJ1-1; no clear D gene. Germline V lookup: CDR1 KGHSH, CDR2 LQKENI. V dropped 3 bases and J dropped 0 bases, with 8 bases sitting between them. The CDR3 consists of 14 residues. The CDR3 DNA follows: TGTGCCAGCTCACCGAGCAGCGTGAACACTGAAGCTTTCTTT. It codes for CASSPSSVNTEAFF.